The 9 T cell receptor beta chains below were found in one sample sequenced in a study of cytomegalovirus exposure and HLA in healthy donors. 13 Jbeta primers and 60 Vbeta primers were used for the PCR. The repertoire was sequenced with immunoSEQ multiplex PCR; TCRdb's copy has only in-frame clones and lacks some. Of roughly 200,000 clones listed, approximately 79% are singletons. The specimen sequenced was PBMCs. These receptor sequences come from a man aged 45 to 65 in good health and CMV-seronegative.

The J gene is TRBJ1-5, the V gene TRBV28, with a weak D call TRBD1 (5 bases). Trimming pared 3 bases from V and 3 bases from J, leaving 24 bases between. The CDR3 has 19 residues. CDR1 and CDR2 from the germline V gene are MDHEN and SYDVKM. The CDR3 region is CASSFPPSKEGISNQPQHF. CDR3 bases: TGTGCCAGCAGTTTCCCCCCCAGCAAGGAGGGGATATCCAATCAGCCCCAGCATTTT. Filled out from reference TRBV28 and TRBJ1-5, the complete variable domain reads DVKVTQSSRYLVKRTGEKVFLECVQDMDHENMFWYRQDPGLGLRLIYFSYDVKMKEKGDIPEGYSVSREKKERFSLILESASTNQTSMYLCASSFPPSKEGISNQPQHFGDGTRLSIL.

The chain has TRBV5-1 and TRBJ2-7, with 8 positions matching TRBD1. The V gene's germline CDR1 is SGHRS and CDR2 YFSETQ. V dropped 0 bases and J dropped 7; count of bases not matched to a gene: 3. The length of the CDR3 is 13 residues. The CDR3 DNA reads as TGCGCCAGCAGCTTGGAAGGACAGGGAGAGCAGTACTTC. This encodes CASSLEGQGEQYF.

V gene TRBV5-5 combines with J gene TRBJ1-1; the match to TRBD1 covers 8 bases. CDR1 is SGHKS, CDR2 YYEKEE, per germline (reference sequence). V shed 5 bases, J shed 5 bases, and the junction held 8 bases outside the gene matches. CDR3 length: 14 amino acids. Written as DNA, the CDR3 is TGTGCCAGCAGGCTGCAGGGGGCTGGAACTGAAGCTTTCTTT. Translated, it gives CASRLQGAGTEAFF.

V and J are TRBV28 and TRBJ1-5; D gene ambiguous. Germline V gene lookup returns CDR1 MDHEN and CDR2 SYDVKM. The CDR3 extends over 12 amino acids. V was trimmed by 4 bases and J by 14 bases, leaving 15 bases between them. The DNA of the CDR3 is TGTGCCAGCAGTTCCATACCCAAACCGGAGCATTTT. The encoded protein is CASSSIPKPEHF.

This clone was counted between two and nine times. The chain employs TRBV7-9 and TRBJ1-1; D call uncertain. This CDR3 is 12 amino acids long. Germline CDR1 is SEHNR and CDR2 is FQNEAQ (reference sequence). V was cut by 7 bases and J by 4 bases, with 10 bases left in between. The CDR3 spells CASNERSTEAFF. The CDR3 DNA is TGTGCCAGCAATGAACGGTCCACTGAAGCTTTCTTT.

V gene TRBV7-9 combines with J gene TRBJ2-7; 15 nucleotides line up with TRBD2. Germline CDR1 SEHNR, CDR2 FQNEAQ (reference sequence). The V and J ends lost 8 bases and 3 bases, in that order; junction bases with no gene match: 2. This CDR3 comprises 14 residues. The CDR3 DNA reads TGTGCCAGCGGGACTAGCGGGAGGATCTACGAGCAGTACTTC. It yields the protein CASGTSGRIYEQYF.

This rearrangement joins TRBV30 to TRBJ2-3; 7 positions agree with TRBD2. The CDR3 runs to 15 residues. The germline V gene has CDR1 GTSNPN and CDR2 SVGIG (reference sequence). V lost 1 base to trimming and J lost 3 bases; unmatched junction nucleotides: 7. In DNA, the CDR3 is TGTGCCTGGAGTGAAAGTGGACTAGAGACAGATACGCAGTATTTT. It codes for CAWSESGLETDTQYF.

The V gene is TRBV27, the J gene TRBJ2-7; 8 bases match TRBD1. Losses at the gene ends were 8 bases for V and 2 bases for J; bases not matched to a gene: 11. The length of the CDR3 is 15 residues. Germline V gene lookup returns CDR1 MNHEY and CDR2 SMNVEV (reference sequence). The CDR3 reads CASGEDRANTYEQYF. CDR3 nucleotide sequence: TGTGCCAGCGGAGAGGACAGGGCAAACACCTACGAGCAGTACTTC.

This clone appeared a few times. The rearrangement uses TRBV18 and TRBJ1-5; D unresolved. Trimming took off 4 bases at V and 0 bases at J, with 7 bases between the two ends. The CDR3 spans 14 residues. CDR1 is KGHSH, CDR2 LQKENI, per germline. CDR3 residues: CASSRTDSNQPQHF. CDR3 in DNA: TGTGCCAGCTCACGTACAGATAGCAATCAGCCCCAGCATTTT.